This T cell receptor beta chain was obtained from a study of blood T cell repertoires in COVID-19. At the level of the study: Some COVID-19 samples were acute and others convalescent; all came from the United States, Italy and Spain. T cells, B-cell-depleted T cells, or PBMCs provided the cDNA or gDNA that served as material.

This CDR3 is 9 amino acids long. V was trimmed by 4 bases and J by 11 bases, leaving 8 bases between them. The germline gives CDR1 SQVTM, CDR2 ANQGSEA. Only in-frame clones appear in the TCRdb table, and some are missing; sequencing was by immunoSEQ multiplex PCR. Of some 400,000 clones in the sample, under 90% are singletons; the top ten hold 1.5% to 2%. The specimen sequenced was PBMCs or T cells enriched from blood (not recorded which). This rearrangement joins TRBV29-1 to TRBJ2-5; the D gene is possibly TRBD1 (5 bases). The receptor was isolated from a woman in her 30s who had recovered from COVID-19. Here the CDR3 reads CSVGKGQYF. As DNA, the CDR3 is TGCAGCGTTGGTAAGGGGCAGTACTTC.